Below, one TCR beta chain is given with its context. The antigen is undetermined. The CD4+ fraction was divided into a CD45RA+ naive subset and a CD45RA-negative memory subset. Trimming took 3 bases from V and 1 from J; bases not matched to a gene: 13. The CDR3 totals 18 residues. Germline values: CDR1 MDHEN, CDR2 SYDVKM. The repertoire was sequenced with immunoSEQ multiplex PCR; TCRdb's copy has only in-frame clones and lacks some. This table has more than 2,000,000 clones, 85% to 95% appearing once. These data belong to a study of shared clonotypes between healthy human individuals. Overall study findings and caveats: Estimated richness was generally greater in naive than memory subsets.

Sequencing was performed on naive CD4+ T cells sorted from blood. The subset is: CD45RA+ positively selected. The sequence was collected from a young man in good health. The chain has TRBV28 and TRBJ2-7; 9 bases map to TRBD2. CDR3 protein: CASSFRLAATSGSYEQYF. The CDR3 DNA reads TGTGCCAGCAGTTTTCGACTAGCGGCCACCTCAGGTTCCTACGAGCAGTACTTC.